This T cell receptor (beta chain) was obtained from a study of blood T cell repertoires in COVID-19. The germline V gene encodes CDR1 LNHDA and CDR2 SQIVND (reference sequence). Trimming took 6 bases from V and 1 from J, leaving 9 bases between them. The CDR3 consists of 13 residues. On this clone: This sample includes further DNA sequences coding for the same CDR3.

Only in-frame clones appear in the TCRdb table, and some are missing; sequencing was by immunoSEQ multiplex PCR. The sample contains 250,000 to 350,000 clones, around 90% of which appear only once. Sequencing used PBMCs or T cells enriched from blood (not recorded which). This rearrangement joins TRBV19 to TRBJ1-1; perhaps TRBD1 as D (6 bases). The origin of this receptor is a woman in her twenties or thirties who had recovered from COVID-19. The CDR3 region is CASSTTGNTEAFF. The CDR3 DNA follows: TGTGCCAGTAGCACGACAGGGAACACTGAAGCTTTCTTT.